This T cell receptor (beta chain) was recorded in a study of blood T cell repertoires in COVID-19. Across the study: Donors in the United States, Italy and Spain gave samples during acute or convalescent COVID-19. Sources were T cells, B-cell-depleted T cells, or PBMCs; the material itself was cDNA or gDNA.

V was shortened by 4 bases and J by 1 base, with 12 bases between the two germline ends. This CDR3 has 16 amino acids. Germline values: CDR1 SGHRS, CDR2 YFSETQ. In the source study's methods: For nucleated cells, counts were estimated from reference gene primer amplification. Libraries were prepared by immunoSEQ multiplex PCR; TCRdb keeps only in-frame clonotypes and omits some of them. Clone size and V and J calls were adopted from that table, with D and trimming inferred from the DNA. This sample yields tens of thousands of clones, of which approximately 88% are seen a single time; under 7.5% belongs to the top ten.

The chain recombines TRBV5-1 with TRBJ2-6, with D possibly matching TRBD1 (6 bases). Sequenced sample: peripheral blood. The sequence was obtained from an elderly woman with acute or convalescent COVID-19. Here the CDR3 reads CASSTSGQSGANVLTF. In DNA, the CDR3 is TGCGCCAGCAGCACCTCGGGACAATCTGGGGCCAACGTCCTGACTTTC.